This T cell receptor (beta chain) was profiled in a study of CD4+ T cells in melanoma. Study outcomes and limitations: Neoantigen-specific CD4+ T cells in melanoma reportedly had diverse differentiation states.

V was pared by 2 bases and J by 7 bases, with 15 bases between. The germline V gene has CDR1 SGDLS and CDR2 YYNGEE. This CDR3 is built from 14 residues. This clone was detected only once. Its cognate antigen is unknown. TCRdb's copy holds only in-frame clones and misses some; the assay was immunoSEQ multiplex PCR. The top ten hold 1.5% to 1.7% of the sample, which has about 140,000 clones, 80% to 95% seen once. This receptor was identified in a human donor with melanoma. This chain connects TRBV9 to TRBJ1-2; unclear D gene. CDR3 sequence reads: CASSVFSSSVGYTF. The CDR3 nucleotides read TGTGCCAGCAGCGTTTTTAGCTCGTCGGTTGGCTACACCTTC.